The rows below give T cell receptor beta chains drawn from one sample of a study of regulatory T cells in long-lasting Graves disease. TCRdb used MiXCR to reprocess the multiplex PCR reads, holding one entry per CDR3 protein. The sample shows 500,000 or so distinct CDR3 sequences, 13% to 15% of them seen only once. These data also formed part of another study, on T cells in Graves' hyperthyroidism and ophthalmopathy.

The sequencing used peripheral blood mononuclear cells (PBMCs), collected at new diagnosis, from a patient treated with antithyroid drugs. Receptors originate from a woman aged 50 to 60 with Graves disease. Each CDR3 is given with its conserved first and last residue. A D gene is named only where the DNA matches it firmly. Only some rows state a clone size, as once, few, many or a class for expanded clones.

DNA: TGTGCCAGCACCCCGGGGGGGGGGCGAGAGCAGTACTTC
CDR3: CASTPGGGREQYF
J: TRBJ2-7
V: TRBV12-3/TRBV12-4
size: many
D: TRBD2

DNA: TGCGCCAGCCAAGGGGCGGGCTCCTACAATGAGCAGTTCTTC
CDR3: CASQGAGSYNEQFF
J: TRBJ2-1
V: TRBV5-1
size: many
D: -

DNA: TGTGCCAGCAGCTTGGCCGGGGGGGCGCAGTTCTTC
CDR3: CASSLAGGAQFF
J: TRBJ2-1
V: TRBV5-5
size: few
D: TRBD2

DNA: TGTGCCAGCATAGCGGGACTAGCGGGAGATACGCAGTATTTT
CDR3: CASIAGLAGDTQYF
J: TRBJ2-3
V: TRBV2
size: many
D: TRBD2

DNA: TGCAGCCAAGGGGTCGGGACAGGGGACCATGAGCAGTTCTTC
CDR3: CSQGVGTGDHEQFF
J: TRBJ2-1
V: TRBV29-1
size: many
D: TRBD1

DNA: TGTGCCAGCAGCCAAGAAGGGACTAGCGGATACACCGGGGAGCTGTTTTTT
CDR3: CASSQEGTSGYTGELFF
J: TRBJ2-2
V: TRBV3-1
size: -
D: TRBD2

DNA: TGCGCCAGCAGCATATCGCGGGCCGGGACCGCCCCCATAGGTACGCAGTATTTT
CDR3: CASSISRAGTAPIGTQYF
J: TRBJ2-3
V: TRBV5-1
size: many
D: -

DNA: TGTGCCAGCAGCCCTAGCGGGAGTGGCGATCAAGGGTACGAGCAGTACTTC
CDR3: CASSPSGSGDQGYEQYF
J: TRBJ2-7
V: TRBV7-9
size: few
D: TRBD2

DNA: TGCAGCGTTGAGCAGTTTGCCTATGGCTACACCTTC
CDR3: CSVEQFAYGYTF
J: TRBJ1-2
V: TRBV29-1
size: -
D: -

DNA: TGTGCCAGCAGCTTAGCGACCCGGGTTCGGGACAGCCCCTACGAGCAGTACTTC
CDR3: CASSLATRVRDSPYEQYF
J: TRBJ2-7
V: TRBV7-2
size: many
D: TRBD1

DNA: TGTGCCAGCAGCCCATTAGCGGGTAGCTCAGATACGCAGTATTTT
CDR3: CASSPLAGSSDTQYF
J: TRBJ2-3
V: TRBV5-5
size: -
D: TRBD2

DNA: TGCGCCAGCAGCCAACGACAGGTTGAAAAACTGTTTTTT
CDR3: CASSQRQVEKLFF
J: TRBJ1-4
V: TRBV4-1
size: -
D: -

DNA: TGTGCCAGCAGTCGGACAGGGTATGGCTACACCTTC
CDR3: CASSRTGYGYTF
J: TRBJ1-2
V: TRBV28
size: many
D: TRBD1

DNA: TGTGCCAGCAGCTTATACCGCCGTTCCGAGCAGTACTTC
CDR3: CASSLYRRSEQYF
J: TRBJ2-7
V: TRBV7-8
size: -
D: -

DNA: TGTGCCAGCAGCTTAGATCGGGCCGAAAGCTCCTACAATGAGCAGTTCTTC
CDR3: CASSLDRAESSYNEQFF
J: TRBJ2-1
V: TRBV11-2
size: many
D: -

DNA: TGCGCCAGCAGTGCGATTGAGGGGGAGTCCCAGGGTATGTACGAGCAGTACTTC
CDR3: CASSAIEGESQGMYEQYF
J: TRBJ2-7
V: TRBV10-1
size: many
D: -

DNA: TGTGCCAGCAGAGGGCGTCATGGTGGCAATCAGCCCCAGCATTTT
CDR3: CASRGRHGGNQPQHF
J: TRBJ1-5
V: TRBV28
size: many
D: -

DNA: TGTGCCAGCAGCCATTATGGGACGGAAAAAGCCTACGAGCAGTACTTC
CDR3: CASSHYGTEKAYEQYF
J: TRBJ2-7
V: TRBV7-2
size: few
D: -

DNA: TGTGCCAGTAGTAATCAGGCTGGGGTTTCAGATACGCAGTATTTT
CDR3: CASSNQAGVSDTQYF
J: TRBJ2-3
V: TRBV19
size: -
D: -

DNA: TGTGCCAGCAGCCAAAGGCTAGCGGCAACAGATACGCAGTATTTT
CDR3: CASSQRLAATDTQYF
J: TRBJ2-3
V: TRBV14
size: -
D: TRBD2

DNA: TGTGCCAGCAGCTTGGGGACTAGCGGATACGGAGAGACCCAGTACTTC
CDR3: CASSLGTSGYGETQYF
J: TRBJ2-5
V: TRBV11-2
size: many
D: TRBD2

DNA: TGTGCCAGCAGCTTAGTAGCGGCACCCACAGATACGCAGTATTTT
CDR3: CASSLVAAPTDTQYF
J: TRBJ2-3
V: TRBV7-9
size: many
D: -